Listed here are 24 T cell receptor beta chains from one sample, sequenced in a study of regulatory T cells in long-lasting Graves disease. Arm-PCR of CDR3 regions and iRepertoire HTBI primers were used to build TCR beta libraries. TCRdb processed the multiplex PCR reads anew with MiXCR; each CDR3 protein has one entry. The table includes hundreds of thousands of distinct CDR3 sequences, 16% detected once. The time point denotes: newly diagnosed GD, antithyroid drugs for less than 3 months. Extracted PBMC RNA gave rise to the TCR library. Another study also made use of these data, one on T cells in Graves' hyperthyroidism and ophthalmopathy.

The sequences come from peripheral blood mononuclear cells (PBMCs), collected at new diagnosis, from a patient treated with antithyroid drugs. The receptors were gathered from a man aged 35-49 years with Graves disease.

As to this clonotype: It may be a read error: a sequence one base away is much more abundant. The chain links TRBV30 to TRBJ2-3; 7 nucleotides match TRBD1. Losses at the gene ends were 1 base for V and 3 bases for J; bases not matched to a gene: 7. Germline CDR1 is GTSNPN and CDR2 is SVGIG (reference sequence). The length of the CDR3 is 15 residues. The CDR3 loop is CAWSALGGNTDTQYF. CDR3 DNA: TGTGCCTGGAGTGCATTAGGGGGCAATACAGATACGCAGTATTTT.

This clonotype was counted only a few times. The chain joins TRBV4-1 to TRBJ1-5; maybe TRBD1 (6 bases). Trimming cost V 4 bases and J 3 bases, with 10 bases left between them. There are 14 residues in the CDR3. CDR1 is MGHRA, CDR2 YSYEKL, per germline. The CDR3 loop is CASSPGQINQPQHF. As DNA, the CDR3 is TGCGCCAGCAGCCCAGGACAGATCAATCAGCCCCAGCATTTT.

This clonotype has at least ten counts. The V call is TRBV29-1, the J call TRBJ2-5, with TRBD2 identical over 7 bases. Losses at the gene ends were 1 base for V and 2 bases for J; bases not matched to a gene: 7. The CDR3 covers 15 residues. Germline V gene data show CDR1 as SQVTM and CDR2 as ANQGSEA. The CDR3 DNA reads TGCAGCGTTGAAGCTCCAGGGCGGGGGCAAGAGACCCAGTACTTC. Its translation is CSVEAPGRGQETQYF. Full variable domain (remainder filled in from reference TRBV29-1 and TRBJ2-5): SAVISQKPSRDICQRGTSLTIQCQVDSQVTMMFWYRQQPGQSLTLIATANQGSEATYESGFVIDKFPISRPNLTFSTLTVSNMSPEDSSIYLCSVEAPGRGQETQYFGPGTRLLVL.

There are many counts of this clonotype. The chain links TRBV29-1 to TRBJ1-1; D is ambiguous. V dropped 3 bases and J dropped 2 bases, with 19 bases sitting between them. Germline loops: CDR1 SQVTM, CDR2 ANQGSEA. The CDR3 totals 16 residues. The CDR3 DNA sequence: TGCAGCGTTGATGGGCAGTTTACTTACTCTAACACTGAAGCTTTCTTT. Its translation is CSVDGQFTYSNTEAFF. The whole variable domain, filled in from reference TRBV29-1 and TRBJ1-1, reads SAVISQKPSRDICQRGTSLTIQCQVDSQVTMMFWYRQQPGQSLTLIATANQGSEATYESGFVIDKFPISRPNLTFSTLTVSNMSPEDSSIYLCSVDGQFTYSNTEAFFGQGTRLTVV.

This clonotype was recorded at least ten times. The CDR3 is CASSLQGMDTEAFF. For the CDR3, the DNA is TGTGCCAGCAGCTTACAGGGGATGGACACTGAAGCTTTCTTT. The V gene is TRBV7-2, the J gene TRBJ1-1, with a tentative D call TRBD1 (6 bases). CDR3 length equals 14 residues. V dropped 2 bases and J dropped 3 bases, with 10 bases sitting between them. CDR1 is SGHTA, CDR2 FQGNSA, per germline.

This sequence joins TRBV25-1 and TRBJ2-5; D tentatively fits TRBD1 or TRBD2 (6 bases each). The V end was cut by 3 bases, the J end by 5 bases, with 13 bases between. Germline V gene lookup returns CDR1 MGHDK and CDR2 SYGVNS. The CDR3 extends over 14 amino acids. CDR3 sequence (DNA): TGTGCCAGCAGTGAGGAGGGGGGATGGGAGACCCAGTACTTC. It translates to CASSEEGGWETQYF.

Many counts were recorded for this clonotype. The CDR3 sequence is CASTSRGERGEKLFF. The CDR3 DNA reads as TGTGCCAGCACCTCTCGGGGGGAAAGGGGTGAAAAACTGTTTTTT. The chain uses TRBV28 and TRBJ1-4; D possibly corresponds to TRBD1 (5 bases). V lost 7 bases to trimming and J lost 7 bases, with 19 bases between them. Germline V gene lookup returns CDR1 MDHEN and CDR2 SYDVKM. CDR3 size: 15 residues.

The sample holds many counts of this clonotype. The chain uses TRBV28 and TRBJ2-5; 12 bases match TRBD1. Trimming removed 6 bases from V and 5 bases from J; junction bases left unmatched: 10. The germline CDR1 and CDR2 sequences are MDHEN and SYDVKM. The CDR3 is made up of 16 amino acids. CDR3 protein: CASRQPGQGAGETQYF. CDR3 in DNA: TGTGCCAGCAGGCAACCGGGACAGGGGGCGGGTGAGACCCAGTACTTC.

This clonotype was counted ten times or more. The CDR3 protein is CASSRRGRESTDTQYF. CDR3 bases: TGTGCCAGCAGTCGACGGGGGCGCGAAAGCACAGATACGCAGTATTTT. This rearrangement joins TRBV6-1 to TRBJ2-3; D may be TRBD1 or TRBD2 (6 bases each). Looked up from germline, CDR1 is MNHNS and CDR2 is SASEGT. CDR3 length equals 16 residues. V lost 5 bases and J 0 bases, leaving 15 bases between the germline ends.

This clonotype was seen many times. This chain joins TRBV20-1 and TRBJ2-3; D possibly matches TRBD1 or TRBD2 (5 bases each). The CDR3 covers 15 residues. Germline loops: CDR1 DFQATT, CDR2 SNEGSKA (reference sequence). Trimming took 2 bases from V and 0 from J, leaving 12 bases between them. Written as DNA, the CDR3 is TGCAGTGCTAGACGGGACGTCACTAGCACAGATACGCAGTATTTT. Encoded protein: CSARRDVTSTDTQYF.

J is TRBJ1-6 and V is TRBV2; 7 bases fit TRBD1. Trimming removed 8 bases from V and 0 bases from J; junction bases left unmatched: 7. Germline CDR1 is SNHLY and CDR2 is FYNNEI. The CDR3 sequence is 16 residues long. The CDR3 region is CASGVKGASYNSPLHF. As DNA, the CDR3 is TGTGCCAGCGGCGTTAAGGGGGCCTCCTATAATTCACCCCTCCACTTT.

Remarks on this clonotype: Possible read error: a much larger clone is one base away. Without the conserved terminal phenylalanine or tryptophan, this CDR3 likely stems from a read error. The chain couples TRBV2 to TRBJ2-1, with D possibly TRBD1 on 7 matching bases. The end of the DNA fits TRBJ2-5 better, so the J call may be wrong. Germline V gives CDR1 SNHLY, CDR2 FYNNEI. This CDR3 is 15 amino acids long. CDR3 nucleotides: TGTGCCAGCAGTGAAGTATCGGCAGGGGGGCAGACCCAGTACCTC. It translates to CASSEVSAGGQTQYL.

This chain uses TRBV19 with TRBJ2-5; 9 bases match TRBD2. The CDR3 loop spans 13 amino acids. The germline V gene encodes CDR1 LNHDA and CDR2 SQIVND (reference sequence). The J segment lost 2 bases and the V segment lost 8 bases, leaving 3 bases of the junction unmatched. The CDR3 sequence is CASGLALQETQYF. The CDR3 region has the DNA TGTGCCAGTGGACTAGCGCTACAAGAGACCCAGTACTTC.

This clonotype was found many times. This chain links TRBV5-1 with TRBJ2-5; no clear D gene. The length of the CDR3 is 14 residues. V dropped 0 bases and J dropped 5 bases, with 11 bases sitting between them. From germline, CDR1 is SGHRS and CDR2 YFSETQ. DNA for the CDR3: TGCGCCAGCAGCTTGGTTCCTCCCCGCGAGACCCAGTACTTC. It is translated as CASSLVPPRETQYF.

Note on this clonotype: Compared with germline, one end of the junction differs, possibly owing to a read error. The J gene is TRBJ1-6, the V gene TRBV5-6; no reliable D call. Germline assignment: CDR1 SGHDT and CDR2 YYEEEE. The CDR3 length is 15 residues. The DNA of the CDR3 is TGTTCCAGCAGCCCGCGGCAGAATACTTTTTCACCCCTCCACTTT. This sequence encodes CSSSPRQNTFSPLHF.

This clonotype has a count of ten or more. The chain recombines TRBV27 with TRBJ2-3, with a weak D call TRBD1 (6 bases). Looked up from germline, CDR1 is MNHEY and CDR2 is SMNVEV (reference sequence). CDR3 length: 16 residues. The V end lost 4 bases, the J end lost 1 base, and 15 bases lay between the germline ends. Here the CDR3 reads CASSSHRELGTDTQYF. The CDR3 DNA sequence: TGTGCCAGCAGTTCCCACAGGGAACTCGGCACAGATACGCAGTATTTT.

This clonotype was picked up many times. The V gene is TRBV11-2, the J gene TRBJ2-2; D is undetermined. The germline V gene encodes CDR1 SGHAT and CDR2 FQNNGV. V was cut by 5 bases and J by 1 base, with 17 bases left in between. The length of the CDR3 is 17 residues. CDR3 DNA: TGTGCCAGCAGCCAAATAGTTCGAGCGTTGAACACCGGGGAGCTGTTTTTT. Translated: CASSQIVRALNTGELFF.

This clonotype was counted many times. CDR3 nucleotide sequence: TGTGCCAGCAGGGTGGCACCCGGGGGCTACTACGAGCAGTACTTC. Protein sequence: CASRVAPGGYYEQYF. The chain links TRBV2 to TRBJ2-7; the D gene could be TRBD1 or TRBD2 (6 bases each). The CDR3 consists of 15 residues. CDR1 is SNHLY, CDR2 FYNNEI, per germline. V lost 6 bases to trimming and J lost 3 bases, with 18 bases between them.

This clonotype has at least ten counts. This chain uses TRBV5-1 with TRBJ1-2, with TRBD1 matching over 7 bases. Germline CDR1 is SGHRS and CDR2 is YFSETQ. V lost 4 bases to trimming and J lost 2 bases; unmatched junction nucleotides: 8. The CDR3 extends over 15 amino acids. CDR3 in DNA: TGCGCCAGCAGCCTGGGTGGGACAGCGAACTATGGCTACACCTTC. Translation: CASSLGGTANYGYTF.

This chain joins TRBV15 and TRBJ1-1, with a weak D call TRBD1 (5 bases). The CDR3 has 13 amino acids. Trimming pared 3 bases from V and 4 bases from J, leaving 9 bases between. The germline V gene encodes CDR1 LNHNV and CDR2 YYDKDF (reference sequence). The CDR3 loop reads CATSSSGSTEAFF. The CDR3, as DNA: TGTGCCACCAGCAGCTCAGGGTCCACTGAAGCTTTCTTT.

In this sample, this clonotype turned up a few times. The J gene is TRBJ1-5, the V gene TRBV9; 7 positions agree with TRBD1. The germline V gene encodes CDR1 SGDLS and CDR2 YYNGEE. The CDR3 extends over 14 amino acids. V gave up 0 bases and J gave up 6 bases; unmatched junction bases: 3. The CDR3 nucleotides are TGTGCCAGCAGCGTAGAGTCAGGGGGTCAGCCCCAGCATTTT. Its protein is CASSVESGGQPQHF.

There are a few counts of this clonotype. CDR3 residues: CASGQGNSPLHF. In DNA form, the CDR3 reads TGTGCCAGCGGACAGGGTAATTCACCCCTCCACTTT. V usage is TRBV2 and J usage is TRBJ1-6; 8 nucleotides agree with TRBD1. This CDR3 region has 12 residues. The V gene end was trimmed by 8 bases and the J gene end by 6 bases; junction bases not matched to a gene: 0. The germline V gene has CDR1 SNHLY and CDR2 FYNNEI.

This clonotype was seen ten or more times. The chain uses TRBV10-3 and TRBJ1-5; perhaps TRBD1 as D (6 bases). The CDR3 contains 14 residues. Between the trimmed V and J ends, which lost 4 bases and 5 bases, there was a span of 12 bases. CDR1 ENHRY and CDR2 SYGVKD come from the germline V gene. The CDR3 reads CAISAGDLDQPQHF. The CDR3 region has the DNA TGTGCCATCAGTGCAGGGGACCTAGATCAGCCCCAGCATTTT.

This clonotype was counted between two and nine times. The chain couples TRBV25-1 to TRBJ2-3; D is unclear. This CDR3 spans 14 amino acids. Trimming took 6 bases from V and 2 from J, leaving 12 bases between them. From germline, CDR1 is MGHDK and CDR2 SYGVNS. CDR3 residues: CASSAVPNTDTQYF. CDR3 DNA sequence: TGTGCCAGCAGCGCAGTCCCTAACACAGATACGCAGTATTTT.